The clone carrying this T cell receptor beta chain was seen only once. This sample stems from a study of T cell clones after liver transplantation. Deletions cut 5 bases from V and 0 bases from J, with 16 bases between. Germline-derived CDR1 and CDR2 are MDHEN and SYDVKM. The length of the CDR3 is 17 residues. Libraries were prepared by immunoSEQ multiplex PCR; TCRdb keeps only in-frame clonotypes and omits some of them. The data show more than 20,000 clones, approximately 93% seen once. The receptor comes from a human patient who received a liver transplant. Part of the T cell pool may stem from the graft donor. The chain couples TRBV28 to TRBJ1-4; weak D call: TRBD1 (6 bases). This material consisted of CD8+ T cells from blood, taken about 26 months after liver transplant. CDR3 nucleotide sequence: TGTGCCAGCAGTACCCGACAGGTCCTTGCAACTAATGAAAAACTGTTTTTT. This codes for CASSTRQVLATNEKLFF.